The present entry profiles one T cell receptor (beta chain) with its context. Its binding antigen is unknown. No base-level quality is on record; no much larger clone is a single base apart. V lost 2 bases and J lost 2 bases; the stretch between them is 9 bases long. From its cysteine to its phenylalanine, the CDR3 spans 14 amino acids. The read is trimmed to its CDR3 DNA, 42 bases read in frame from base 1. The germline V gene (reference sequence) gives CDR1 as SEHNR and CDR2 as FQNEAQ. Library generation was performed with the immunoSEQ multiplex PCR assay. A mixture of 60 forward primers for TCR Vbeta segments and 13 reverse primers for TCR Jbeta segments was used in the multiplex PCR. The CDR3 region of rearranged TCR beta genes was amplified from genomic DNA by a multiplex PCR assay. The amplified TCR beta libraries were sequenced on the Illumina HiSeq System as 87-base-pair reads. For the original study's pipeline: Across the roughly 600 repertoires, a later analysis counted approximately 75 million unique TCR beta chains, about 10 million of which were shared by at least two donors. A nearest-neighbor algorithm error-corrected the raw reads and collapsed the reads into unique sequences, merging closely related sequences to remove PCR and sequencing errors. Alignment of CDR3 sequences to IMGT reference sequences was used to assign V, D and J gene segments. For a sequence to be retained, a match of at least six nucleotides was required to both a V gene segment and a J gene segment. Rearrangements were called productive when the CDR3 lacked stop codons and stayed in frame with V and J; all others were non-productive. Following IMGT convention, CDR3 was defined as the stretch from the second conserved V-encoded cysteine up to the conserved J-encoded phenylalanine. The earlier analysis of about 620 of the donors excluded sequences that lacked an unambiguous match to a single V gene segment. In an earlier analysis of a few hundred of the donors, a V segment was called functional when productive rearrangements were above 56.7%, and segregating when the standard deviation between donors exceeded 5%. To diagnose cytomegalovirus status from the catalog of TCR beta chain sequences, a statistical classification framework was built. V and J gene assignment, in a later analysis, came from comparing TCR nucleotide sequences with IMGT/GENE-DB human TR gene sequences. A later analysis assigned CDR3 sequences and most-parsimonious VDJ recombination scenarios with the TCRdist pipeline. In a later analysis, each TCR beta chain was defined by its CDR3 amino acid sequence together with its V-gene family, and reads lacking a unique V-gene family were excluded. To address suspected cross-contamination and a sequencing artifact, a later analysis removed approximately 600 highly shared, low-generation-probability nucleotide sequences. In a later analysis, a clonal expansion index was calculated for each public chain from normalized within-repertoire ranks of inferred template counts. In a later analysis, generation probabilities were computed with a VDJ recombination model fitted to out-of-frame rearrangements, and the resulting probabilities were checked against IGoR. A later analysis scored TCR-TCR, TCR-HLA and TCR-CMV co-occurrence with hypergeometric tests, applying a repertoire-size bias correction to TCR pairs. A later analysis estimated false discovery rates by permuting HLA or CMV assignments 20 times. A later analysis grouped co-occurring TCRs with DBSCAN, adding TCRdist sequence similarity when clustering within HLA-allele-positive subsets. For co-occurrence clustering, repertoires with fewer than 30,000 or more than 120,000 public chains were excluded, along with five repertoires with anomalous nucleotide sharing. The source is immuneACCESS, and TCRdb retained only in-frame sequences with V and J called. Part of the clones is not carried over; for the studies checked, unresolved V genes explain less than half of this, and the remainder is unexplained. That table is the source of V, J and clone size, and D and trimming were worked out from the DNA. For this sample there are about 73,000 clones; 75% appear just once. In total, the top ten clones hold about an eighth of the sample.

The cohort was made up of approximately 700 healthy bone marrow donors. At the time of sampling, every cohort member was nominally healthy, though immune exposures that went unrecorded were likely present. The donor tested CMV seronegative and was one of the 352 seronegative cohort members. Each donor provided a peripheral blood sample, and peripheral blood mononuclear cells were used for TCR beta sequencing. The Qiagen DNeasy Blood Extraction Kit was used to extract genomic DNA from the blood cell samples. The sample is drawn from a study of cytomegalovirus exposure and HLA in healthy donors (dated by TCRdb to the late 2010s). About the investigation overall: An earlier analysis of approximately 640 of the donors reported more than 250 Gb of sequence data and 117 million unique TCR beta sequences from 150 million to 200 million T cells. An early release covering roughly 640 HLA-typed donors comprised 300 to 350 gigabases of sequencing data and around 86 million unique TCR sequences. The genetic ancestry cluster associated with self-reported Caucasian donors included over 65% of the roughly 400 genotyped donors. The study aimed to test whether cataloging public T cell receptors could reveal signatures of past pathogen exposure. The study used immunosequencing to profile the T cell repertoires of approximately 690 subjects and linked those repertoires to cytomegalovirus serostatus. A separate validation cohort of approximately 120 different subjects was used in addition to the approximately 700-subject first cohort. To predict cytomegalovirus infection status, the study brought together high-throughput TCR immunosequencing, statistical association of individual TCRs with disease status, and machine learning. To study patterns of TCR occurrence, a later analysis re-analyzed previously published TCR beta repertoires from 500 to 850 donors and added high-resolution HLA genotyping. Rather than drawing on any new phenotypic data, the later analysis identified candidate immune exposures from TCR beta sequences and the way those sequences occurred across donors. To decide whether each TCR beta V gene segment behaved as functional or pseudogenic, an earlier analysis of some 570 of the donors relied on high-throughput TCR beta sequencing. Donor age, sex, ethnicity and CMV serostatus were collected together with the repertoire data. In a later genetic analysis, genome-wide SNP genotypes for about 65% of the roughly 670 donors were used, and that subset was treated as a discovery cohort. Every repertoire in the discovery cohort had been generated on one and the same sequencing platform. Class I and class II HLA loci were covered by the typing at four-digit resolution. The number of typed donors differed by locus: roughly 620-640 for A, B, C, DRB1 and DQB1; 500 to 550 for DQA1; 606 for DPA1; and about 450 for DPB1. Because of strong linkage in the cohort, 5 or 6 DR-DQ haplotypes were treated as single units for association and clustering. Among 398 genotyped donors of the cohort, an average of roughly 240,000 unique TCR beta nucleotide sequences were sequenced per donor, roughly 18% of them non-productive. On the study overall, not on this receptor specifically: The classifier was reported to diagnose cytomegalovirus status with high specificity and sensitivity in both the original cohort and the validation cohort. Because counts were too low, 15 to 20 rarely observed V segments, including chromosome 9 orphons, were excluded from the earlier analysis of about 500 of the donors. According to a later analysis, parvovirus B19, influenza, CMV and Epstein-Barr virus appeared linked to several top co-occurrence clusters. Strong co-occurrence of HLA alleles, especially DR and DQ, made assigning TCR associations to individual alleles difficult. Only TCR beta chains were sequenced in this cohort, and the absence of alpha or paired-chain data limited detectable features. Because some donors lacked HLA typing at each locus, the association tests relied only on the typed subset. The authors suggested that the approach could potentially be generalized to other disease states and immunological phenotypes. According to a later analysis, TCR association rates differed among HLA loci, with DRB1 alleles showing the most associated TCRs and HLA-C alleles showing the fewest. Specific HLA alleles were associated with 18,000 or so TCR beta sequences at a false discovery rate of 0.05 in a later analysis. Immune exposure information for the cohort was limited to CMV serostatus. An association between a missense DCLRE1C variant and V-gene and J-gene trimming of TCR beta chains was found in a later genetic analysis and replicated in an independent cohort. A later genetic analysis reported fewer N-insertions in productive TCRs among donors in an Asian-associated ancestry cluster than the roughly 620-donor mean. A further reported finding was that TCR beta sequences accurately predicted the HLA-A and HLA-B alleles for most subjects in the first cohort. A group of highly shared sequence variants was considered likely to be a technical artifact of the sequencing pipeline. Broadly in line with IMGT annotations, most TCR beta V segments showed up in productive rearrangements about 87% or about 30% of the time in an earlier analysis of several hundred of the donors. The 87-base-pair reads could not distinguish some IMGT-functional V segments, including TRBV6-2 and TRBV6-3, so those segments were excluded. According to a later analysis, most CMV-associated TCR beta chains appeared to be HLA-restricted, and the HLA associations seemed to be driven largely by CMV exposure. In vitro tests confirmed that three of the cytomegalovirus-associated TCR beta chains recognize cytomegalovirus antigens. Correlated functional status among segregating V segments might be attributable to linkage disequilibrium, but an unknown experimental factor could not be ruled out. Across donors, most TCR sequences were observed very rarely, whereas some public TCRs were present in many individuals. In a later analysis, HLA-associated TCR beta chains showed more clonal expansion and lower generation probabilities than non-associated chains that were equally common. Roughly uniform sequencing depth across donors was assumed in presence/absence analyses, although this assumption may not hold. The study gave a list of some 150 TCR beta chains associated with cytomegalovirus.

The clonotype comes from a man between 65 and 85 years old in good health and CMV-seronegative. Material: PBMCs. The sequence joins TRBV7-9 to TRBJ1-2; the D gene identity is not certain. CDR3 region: CASSLLGVNYGYTF. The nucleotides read TGTGCCAGCAGCTTATTGGGAGTAAACTATGGCTACACCTTC.